This is a list of T cell receptor beta chains from one sample in a study of T cell repertoires in cytomegalovirus infection. TCRdb re-called the reads with MiXCR, one entry per CDR3 protein. The profile covers fewer than 250,000 distinct CDR3 sequences, with 9% to 15% appearing a single time and approximately 1.6% taken by the ten largest. Sequencing was done on a sample of PBMCs. The receptors derive from a human donor in good health (CMV status not recorded). Some clones in this sample may be carry-over from other donors' samples. Each CDR3 is given with its conserved first and last residue. D genes are given only for firm matches. The size field is filled for only some rows; it gives once, few, many or a size class.

NA TRBJ2-7 TRBV5-1 NA TGCGCCAGCAGCCCCTTACGGACCTCCCACGAGCAGTACTTC CASSPLRTSHEQYF
TRBD1 TRBJ2-2 TRBV7-8 many TGTGCCAGCAGCTTTTTTTCAGGGGGAACCGGGGAGCTGTTTTTT CASSFFSGGTGELFF
NA TRBJ2-7 TRBV29-1 many TGCAGCGTTGAACTTAACAAGAGGGACGAGCAGTACTTC CSVELNKRDEQYF
TRBD2 TRBJ2-5 TRBV4-3 NA TGCGCCAGCAGCCAAGTGGGACTAGCGGGAGAGACCCAGTACTTC CASSQVGLAGETQYF
NA TRBJ1-1 TRBV7-2 many TGTGCCAGCAGCTTAGATCGGGGGAGCACTGAAGCTTTCTTT CASSLDRGSTEAFF
NA TRBJ2-7 TRBV5-6 many TGTGCCAGCAGCTTGGTCGCCGGAAAAAGCTCCTACGAGCAGTACTTC CASSLVAGKSSYEQYF
NA TRBJ1-6 TRBV11-3 many TGTGCCAGCAGCTTGCTTCGACAGGATTCACCCCTCCACTTT CASSLLRQDSPLHF
NA TRBJ2-2 TRBV20-1 NA TGCAGTGCTAGATCTGGGTCTTACACCGGGGAGCTGTTTTTT CSARSGSYTGELFF
TRBD1 TRBJ2-5 TRBV19 many TGTGCCAGTAGTATGAGGACAGGGGGTAGACAAGAGACCCAGTACTTC CASSMRTGGRQETQYF
NA TRBJ2-7 TRBV29-1 NA TGCAGCGTTGAAGAGAGCGGTTACGAGCAGTACTTC CSVEESGYEQYF
TRBD1 TRBJ1-2 TRBV7-2 many TGTGCCAGCAGCCCCGGACAGGCCCTCCATTATGGCTACACCTTC CASSPGQALHYGYTF
NA TRBJ2-5 TRBV7-2 many TGTGCCAGCAGCCCAGTAGGGGGGGAGACCCAGTACTTC CASSPVGGETQYF
NA TRBJ2-1 TRBV19 many TGTGCCAGTAGTATAGGCGGGCCCCTGGGTGAGCAGTTCTTC CASSIGGPLGEQFF
NA TRBJ2-1 TRBV7-9 many TGTGCCAGCAGCGAAATGGGATTATCCAATGAGCAGTTCTTC CASSEMGLSNEQFF
TRBD2 TRBJ2-1 TRBV7-3 many TGTGCCAGCAGCTTGGGGTTTCCGGGAGGGTCCTACAATGAGCAGTTCTTC CASSLGFPGGSYNEQFF
NA TRBJ2-5 TRBV10-3 NA TGTGCCATCAGTGAGGGTCAGGGGAGGGAAGAGACCCAGTACTTC CAISEGQGREETQYF
NA TRBJ2-7 TRBV25-1 NA TGTGCCAGCAGTGGTTCACCGTCCTACGAGCAGTACTTC CASSGSPSYEQYF
NA TRBJ1-5 TRBV25-1 many TGTGCCAGCAGTGACCTACGGGGCCCTGTCCATCAGCCCCAGCATTTT CASSDLRGPVHQPQHF
NA TRBJ2-5 TRBV11-1 NA TGTGCCAGCAGCTCCGAGGGAGTGTCCCAGTACTTC CASSSEGVSQYF
TRBD1 TRBJ2-1 TRBV3-1 NA TGTGCCAGCAGCCAAGCCACAGGGGTAGGTGAGCAGTTCTTC CASSQATGVGEQFF
TRBD2 TRBJ2-1 TRBV7-2 few TGTGCCAGCAGCGCGAGGACTAGCGGGGGGTACAATGAGCAGTTCTTC CASSARTSGGYNEQFF
TRBD1 TRBJ1-2 TRBV20-1 few TGCAGTGCTAGCTTATCCGGGACAGACTATGGCTACACCTTC CSASLSGTDYGYTF
NA TRBJ2-3 TRBV30 NA TGTGCCTGGAGTGTCAGAGGGAGCAGCGATACGCAGTATTTT CAWSVRGSSDTQYF
TRBD2 TRBJ2-2 TRBV10-3 many TGTGCCATCAGTGATACTAGCGGGAGAACGACCGGGGAGCTGTTTTTT CAISDTSGRTTGELFF
NA TRBJ1-1 TRBV27 NA TGTGCCAGCAGTTTCAGCCGGAACACTGAAGCTTTCTTT CASSFSRNTEAFF
TRBD1 TRBJ2-1 TRBV20-1 few TGCAGTGCTAGGCCGATACAGGGGTACAATGAGCAGTTCTTC CSARPIQGYNEQFF
NA TRBJ2-7 TRBV7-2 many TGTGCCAGCAGCTTCCGGGACGGATCCTCCTACGAGCAGTACTTC CASSFRDGSSYEQYF
NA TRBJ1-5 TRBV6-4 NA TGTGCCAGCGCACGGGAGGGGGGGCAGCCCCAGCATTTT CASAREGGQPQHF
NA TRBJ1-2 TRBV7-2 many TGTGCCAGCGCCCCCGGGACCGGGGTCATGGGTGGCTATGGCTACACCTTC CASAPGTGVMGGYGYTF
TRBD2 TRBJ2-2 TRBV7-2 many TGTGCCAGCAGCCTAGGTAGCGGGGGGCCCTCACAGACGAACACCGGGGAGCTGTTTTTT CASSLGSGGPSQTNTGELFF
NA TRBJ2-7 TRBV29-1 NA TGCAGCGTACGACCCGGTGGGGGAGCCTACGAGCAGTACTTC CSVRPGGGAYEQYF
NA TRBJ1-1 TRBV7-8 many TGTGCCAGCAGCTTAGAGGGATCATTGAACACTGAAGCTTTCTTT CASSLEGSLNTEAFF
TRBD2 TRBJ2-5 TRBV28 few TGTGCCAGCAGTTTAGAGAGACTAGCGGGGCCAGGGACCCAGTACTTC CASSLERLAGPGTQYF
NA TRBJ1-5 TRBV19 many TGTGCCAGCAGTCCGGGGACCGGACAGCCAAAGCCCCAGCATTTT CASSPGTGQPKPQHF
TRBD2 TRBJ2-1 TRBV14 few TGTGCCAGCAGCCAAGTAAGAGGGAGGGTCGGATACAATGAGCAGTTCTTC CASSQVRGRVGYNEQFF
NA TRBJ1-1 TRBV28 many TGTGCCAGCAGTCCACCGTCCCCTCTGGTCACTGAAGCTTTCTTT CASSPPSPLVTEAFF
TRBD2 TRBJ2-1 TRBV11-3 many TGTGCCAGCAGCACCGCCTTTAGCGGGTTAAAAACCTACAATGAGCAGTTCTTC CASSTAFSGLKTYNEQFF
NA TRBJ2-1 TRBV7-2 many TGTGCCAGCAGCTTAGGTGGCTTCAATGAGCAGTTCTTC CASSLGGFNEQFF
TRBD2 TRBJ2-3 TRBV9 NA TGTGCCAGCAGCTTCGGACTAGCGGGGGACCTCACAGATACGCAGTATTTT CASSFGLAGDLTDTQYF
TRBD2 TRBJ2-7 TRBV28 many TGTGCCAGCAGTGCCGGACTAGCGGGAGCGAGGTCCTACGAGCAGTACTTC CASSAGLAGARSYEQYF
NA TRBJ2-3 TRBV5-1 NA TGCGCCAGCAGCTTGGGAAGAAGGGCAGATACGCAGTATTTT CASSLGRRADTQYF